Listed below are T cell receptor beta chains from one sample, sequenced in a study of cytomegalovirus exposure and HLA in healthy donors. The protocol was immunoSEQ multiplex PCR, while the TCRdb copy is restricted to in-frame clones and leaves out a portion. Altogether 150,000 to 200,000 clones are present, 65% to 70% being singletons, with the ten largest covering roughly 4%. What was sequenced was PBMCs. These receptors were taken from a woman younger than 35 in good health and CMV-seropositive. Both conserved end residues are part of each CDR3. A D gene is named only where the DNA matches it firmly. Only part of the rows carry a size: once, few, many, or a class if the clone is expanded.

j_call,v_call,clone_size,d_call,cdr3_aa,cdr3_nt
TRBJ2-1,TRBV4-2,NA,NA,CASSQDRLAVLLYNEQFF,TGTGCCAGCAGCCAAGATAGGCTAGCCGTGCTACTTTACAATGAGCAGTTCTTC
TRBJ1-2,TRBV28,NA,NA,CASVPGVNYGYTF,TGTGCCAGCGTCCCGGGTGTAAACTATGGCTACACCTTC
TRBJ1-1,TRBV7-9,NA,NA,CASSLSPGIIAEAFF,TGTGCCAGCAGCTTATCCCCAGGGATTATCGCTGAAGCTTTCTTT
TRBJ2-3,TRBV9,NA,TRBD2,CASSPPGLSTDTQYF,TGTGCCAGCAGCCCTCCGGGACTAAGCACAGATACGCAGTATTTT
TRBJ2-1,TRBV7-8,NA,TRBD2,CASRPGTIDNEQFF,TGTGCCAGCAGACCTGGGACTATAGACAATGAGCAGTTCTTC
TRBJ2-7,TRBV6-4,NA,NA,CASSGGGRYRSYEQYF,TGTGCCAGCAGTGGAGGAGGACGTTATCGCTCCTACGAGCAGTACTTC
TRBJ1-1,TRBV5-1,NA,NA,CASSWGGNAFF,TGCGCCAGCAGTTGGGGGGGTAACGCTTTCTTT
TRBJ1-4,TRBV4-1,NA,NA,CASSKILLPLPRHSGNEKLFF,TGCGCCAGCAGCAAAATACTACTACCCCTCCCTCGACACTCGGGGAATGAAAAACTGTTTTTT
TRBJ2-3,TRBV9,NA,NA,CASSVVDSLGQYF,TGTGCCAGCAGCGTAGTAGACTCTCTAGGGCAGTATTTT
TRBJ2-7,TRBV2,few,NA,CATEPDQGTYEQYF,TGTGCCACCGAACCGGACCAGGGGACCTACGAGCAGTACTTC
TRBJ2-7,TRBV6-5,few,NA,CASGRLGVPYEQYF,TGTGCCAGCGGCAGACTAGGGGTCCCCTACGAGCAGTACTTC
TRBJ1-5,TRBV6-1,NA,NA,CASRGGHAGDQPQHF,TGTGCCAGCAGGGGAGGACATGCCGGCGATCAGCCCCAGCATTTT
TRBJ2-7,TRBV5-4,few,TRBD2,CASSRFGLAGGYEQYF,TGTGCCAGCAGCCGATTCGGGCTAGCGGGAGGCTACGAGCAGTACTTC
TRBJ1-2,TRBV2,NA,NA,CASSDGRYYGYTF,TGTGCCAGCAGTGACGGCAGGTACTATGGCTACACCTTC
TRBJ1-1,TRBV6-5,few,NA,CASSSPGAEAFF,TGTGCCAGCAGCTCTCCCGGGGCTGAAGCTTTCTTT
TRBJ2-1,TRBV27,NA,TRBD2,CASSLPGGVNEQFF,TGTGCCAGCAGTTTGCCGGGAGGGGTCAATGAGCAGTTCTTC
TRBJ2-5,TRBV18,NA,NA,CASSPHTQETQYF,TGTGCCAGCTCACCCCACACCCAAGAGACCCAGTACTTC
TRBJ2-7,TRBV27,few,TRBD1,CASTPPPRDREKSTAYEQYF,TGTGCCAGCACCCCTCCCCCCCGGGACAGGGAGAAGTCAACCGCCTACGAGCAGTACTTC
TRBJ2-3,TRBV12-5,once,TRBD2,CASGLSPGLAGDTQYF,TGTGCTAGTGGTTTGTCTCCGGGACTAGCGGGAGATACGCAGTATTTT
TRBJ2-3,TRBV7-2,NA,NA,CASSLRTIEVDTQYF,TGTGCCAGCAGCCTGCGGACAATAGAGGTAGATACGCAGTATTTT
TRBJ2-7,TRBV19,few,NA,CASSTGVGYEQYF,TGTGCCAGTAGTACAGGGGTCGGGTACGAGCAGTACTTC
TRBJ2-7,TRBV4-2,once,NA,CASSQEQVTSTFYEQYF,TGTGCCAGCAGCCAAGAGCAGGTAACATCGACCTTCTACGAGCAGTACTTC
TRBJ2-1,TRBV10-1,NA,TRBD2,CASSTGTSGYNEQFF,TGCGCCAGCAGTACCGGGACTAGCGGGTACAATGAGCAGTTCTTC
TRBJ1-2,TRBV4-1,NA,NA,CASSQDGGIGGYTF,TGCGCCAGCAGCCAAGACGGGGGGATTGGGGGCTACACCTTC
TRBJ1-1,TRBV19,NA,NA,CASSFRDSGTEAFF,TGTGCCAGTAGTTTCAGGGATTCCGGCACTGAAGCTTTCTTT
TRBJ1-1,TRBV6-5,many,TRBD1,CASSWTGNTEAFF,TGTGCCAGCAGTTGGACAGGTAACACTGAAGCTTTCTTT
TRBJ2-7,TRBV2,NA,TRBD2,CASSGTSGRAVYEQYF,TGTGCCAGCAGTGGGACTAGCGGGAGGGCCGTGTACGAGCAGTACTTC
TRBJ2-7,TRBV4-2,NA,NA,CASSQDSPTGTKTYEQYF,TGTGCCAGCAGCCAAGATTCCCCGACAGGCACTAAAACCTACGAGCAGTACTTC
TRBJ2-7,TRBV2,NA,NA,CASKTERDYEQYF,TGTGCCAGCAAGACAGAAAGGGACTACGAGCAGTACTTC
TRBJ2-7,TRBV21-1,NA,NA,CASSKHPGTFTYEQYF,TGTGCCAGCAGCAAACATCCGGGGACTTTTACCTACGAGCAGTACTTC
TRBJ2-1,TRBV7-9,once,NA,CASSLGAGLSYNEQFF,TGTGCCAGCAGCTTAGGAGCAGGTTTGTCCTACAATGAGCAGTTCTTC
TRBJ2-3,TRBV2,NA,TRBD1,CASMKDRYGDTQYF,TGTGCCAGCATGAAGGACAGGTATGGAGATACGCAGTATTTT
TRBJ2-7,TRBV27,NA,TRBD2,CASSLSGDGFYEQYF,TGTGCCAGCAGTTTAAGCGGGGACGGTTTCTACGAGCAGTACTTC
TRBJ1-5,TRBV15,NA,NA,CATSFPGLYSNQPQHF,TGTGCCACCAGCTTCCCCGGACTTTATAGCAATCAGCCCCAGCATTTT
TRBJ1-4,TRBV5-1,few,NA,CASSPGSSEKLFF,TGCGCCAGCAGCCCAGGGTCGAGTGAAAAACTGTTTTTT
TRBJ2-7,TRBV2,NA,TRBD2,CASTSGRGSYEQYF,TGTGCCAGCACTTCAGGGAGGGGTTCCTACGAGCAGTACTTC
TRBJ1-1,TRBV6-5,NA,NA,CASSYSRREGEAFF,TGTGCCAGCAGTTACTCGAGGAGGGAAGGTGAAGCTTTCTTT
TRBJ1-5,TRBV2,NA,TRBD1,CASSSRGQGNQPQHF,TGTGCCAGCAGCTCCAGGGGGCAGGGAAATCAGCCCCAGCATTTT
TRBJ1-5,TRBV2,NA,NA,CASRVTESNQPQHF,TGTGCCAGCAGGGTGACAGAAAGCAATCAGCCCCAGCATTTT
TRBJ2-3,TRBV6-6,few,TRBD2,CASSYYDRGGRDTQYF,TGTGCCAGCAGTTACTACGACCGGGGGGGCCGAGATACGCAGTATTTT
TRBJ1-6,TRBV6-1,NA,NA,CASSEIAQGGNSPLHF,TGTGCCAGCAGTGAAATAGCACAGGGTGGGAATTCACCCCTCCACTTT
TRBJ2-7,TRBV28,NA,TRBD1,CASSLRQGGDEQYF,TGTGCCAGCAGTTTGAGACAGGGGGGGGACGAGCAGTACTTC
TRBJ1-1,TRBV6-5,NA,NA,CASSYGKGWRVAFF,TGTGCCAGCAGTTACGGCAAAGGGTGGAGGGTAGCTTTCTTT
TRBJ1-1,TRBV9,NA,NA,CASSVDGTVSMNTEAFF,TGTGCCAGCAGCGTAGACGGTACAGTAAGCATGAACACTGAAGCTTTCTTT
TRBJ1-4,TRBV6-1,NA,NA,CASKAGSTNEKLFF,TGTGCCAGCAAAGCGGGATCAACTAATGAAAAACTGTTTTTT
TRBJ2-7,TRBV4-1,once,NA,CASSQVGGKKYF,TGCGCCAGCAGCCAAGTAGGGGGTAAAAAGTACTTC
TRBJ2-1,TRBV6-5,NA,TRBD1,CASSYSTGIYEQFF,TGTGCCAGCAGTTACTCGACAGGGATCTATGAGCAGTTCTTC
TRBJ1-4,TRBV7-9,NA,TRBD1,CASGPDRGGEKLFF,TGTGCCAGCGGCCCCGACAGGGGAGGGGAAAAACTGTTTTTT
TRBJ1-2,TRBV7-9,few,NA,CASSLGAGYTF,TGTGCCAGCAGCTTAGGGGCTGGCTACACCTTC
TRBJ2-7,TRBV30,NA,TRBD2,CAWSVWGLAAYEQYF,TGTGCCTGGAGTGTATGGGGACTAGCGGCCTACGAGCAGTACTTC
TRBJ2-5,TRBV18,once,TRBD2,CASSPGLAGETQYF,TGTGCCAGCTCACCGGGACTAGCTGGGGAGACCCAGTACTTC
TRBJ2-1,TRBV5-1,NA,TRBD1,CASSLEGQGGNEQFF,TGCGCCAGCAGCTTGGAAGGACAGGGCGGCAATGAGCAGTTCTTC
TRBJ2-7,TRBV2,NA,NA,CASRGLSYEQYF,TGTGCCAGCCGCGGTCTATCCTACGAGCAGTACTTC
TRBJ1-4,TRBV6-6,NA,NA,CASSYSGQGNEKLFF,TGTGCCAGCAGTTACTCCGGGCAGGGTAATGAAAAACTGTTTTTT
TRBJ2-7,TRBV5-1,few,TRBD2,CASSLFGGRAGNSYEQYF,TGCGCCAGCAGCTTGTTTGGCGGGAGGGCCGGGAACTCCTACGAGCAGTACTTC
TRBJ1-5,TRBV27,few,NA,CASRPQTGQPQHF,TGTGCCAGCAGACCCCAAACGGGGCAGCCCCAGCATTTT
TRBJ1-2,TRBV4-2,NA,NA,CASSQSDRTGGYTF,TGTGCCAGCAGCCAATCGGACCGAACGGGAGGCTACACCTTC
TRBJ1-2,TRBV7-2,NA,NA,CASSSTNYGYTF,TGTGCCAGCAGCTCTACGAACTATGGCTACACCTTC
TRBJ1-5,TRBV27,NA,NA,CASSPLPRSNQPQHF,TGTGCCAGCAGTCCACTCCCCCGAAGCAATCAGCCCCAGCATTTT